This entry lists 2 T cell receptor beta chains sequenced from one sample in a study of beta chain features in type 1 diabetes. Expressed TCRB transcripts were sequenced because the isolated RNA had all been reverse transcribed beforehand. Clones were sequenced by immunoSEQ multiplex PCR, and TCRdb holds only the in-frame ones, with some missing. Among 970,000 or so clones listed, roughly 15% were seen once. The sequenced sample consisted of naive CD4+ T cells from blood. Receptors originate from a woman younger than 30 in good health.

This chain links TRBV28 with TRBJ2-1; 8 bases map to TRBD2. Germline assignment: CDR1 MDHEN and CDR2 SYDVKM. V dropped 3 bases and J dropped 2; count of bases not matched to a gene: 9. The CDR3 has 17 amino acids. CDR3 sequence: CASSLGGAGGTYNEQFF. The CDR3 DNA reads TGTGCCAGCAGTTTGGGGGGGGCGGGAGGTACCTACAATGAGCAGTTCTTC.

The chain combines TRBV28 with TRBJ2-5; perhaps TRBD1 as D (6 bases). The CDR3 runs to 12 residues. CDR1 and CDR2 from the germline V gene are MDHEN and SYDVKM. V was clipped by 6 bases and J by 4 bases, with 9 bases between them. The CDR3 DNA follows: TGTGCCAGCAGATCAGGGGTAGAGACCCAGTACTTC. Its protein product is CASRSGVETQYF.